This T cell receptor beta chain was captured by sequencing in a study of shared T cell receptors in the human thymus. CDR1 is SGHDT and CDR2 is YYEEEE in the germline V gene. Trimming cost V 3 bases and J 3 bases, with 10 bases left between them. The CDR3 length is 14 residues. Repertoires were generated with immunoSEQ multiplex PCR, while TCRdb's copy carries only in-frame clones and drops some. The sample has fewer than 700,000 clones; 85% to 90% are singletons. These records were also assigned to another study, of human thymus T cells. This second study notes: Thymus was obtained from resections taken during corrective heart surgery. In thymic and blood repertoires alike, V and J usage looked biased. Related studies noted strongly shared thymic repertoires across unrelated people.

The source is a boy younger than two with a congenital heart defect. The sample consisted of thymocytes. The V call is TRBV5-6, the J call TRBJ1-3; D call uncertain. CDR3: CASSSSGGGNTIYF. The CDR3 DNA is TGTGCCAGCAGCTCTTCCGGAGGTGGAAACACCATATATTTT.